The TCR beta chain described here comes from a study of blood T cells in healthy people across ages (dated by TCRdb to about 2015). For context, the study as a whole: In model experiments, template switching captured about one uniquely barcoded TCR beta cDNA molecule for every two T cells. The study measured age-related changes in TCR beta repertoire diversity using deep sequencing normalized with unique cDNA molecular identifiers. Four age groups were formed from the donors: young (average about 17 years), middle-aged (approximately 41), aged (under 70) and long-lived (less than 85). To avoid experimental bias, donors of different ages were randomly spread across the sequencing lanes. For two donors (one aged 18 to 29 and one aged 80 or older), the study analyzed two additional independent replicas of 1 million unique cDNA reads from the same blood draw.

Taken from the germline V gene (reference sequence), the CDR1 and CDR2 loops are DFQATT and SNEGSKA. V loses 0 bases, J loses 4 bases, and the germline ends lie 13 bases apart. The CDR3 numbers 16 residues from cysteine through phenylalanine. Only the CDR3 DNA is retained, 48 bases long and in frame from the first base. Overall study outcomes, separate from this receptor: Because donor CMV infection status was unknown, age-related changes in expanded clonotypes were potentially confounded. Observed TCR beta diversity per million T cells fell roughly linearly with age, and a significant reduction was already apparent by age around 39. The percentage of naive T cells measured by flow cytometry correlated strongly with observed TCR beta diversity. Compared with the aged group, the long-lived group had more naive CD4+ T cells, fewer expanded clones and increased TCR diversity, suggesting age selection. Estimates of total diversity based on one million sequenced T cells were considered lower bounds and underestimates. Because profiling used bulk unsorted PBMCs, naive and antigen-experienced compartments could not be compared conclusively.

Donors were a few dozen systemically healthy Caucasian individuals from Russia aged roughly 6 to 90 years. Approximately 9.3 milliliters of peripheral blood were collected from each donor into EDTA-treated Vacutainer tubes. Ficoll-Paque density-gradient centrifugation was used to isolate PBMCs, with at least 7 million per sample. Total RNA, at least 6 micrograms per sample, was extracted from PBMCs with Trizol reagent. Naive CD45RAhigh/CD27high T cell percentages were measured by flow cytometry on a PBMC aliquot from every donor. Libraries were constructed by 5' RACE. Sequencing was performed on an Illumina HiSeq 2500. A second 7 to 11 cycle PCR used a sample-barcoded 5' primer and a J-beta primer mix. A unique molecular identifier was introduced onto each TCR beta cDNA molecule by a template-switch 5' adaptor carrying 12 random nucleotides. Each sample yielded at least 2.5 million CDR3-containing paired-end reads. First-strand cDNA synthesis was performed from all RNA using the Mint cDNA synthesis kit, with priming by a TRBC-specific oligonucleotide. After uracil-DNA glycosylase treatment, a first 18-cycle PCR used universal primers M1SS and BC2_uni_R on all cDNA. For the original study's pipeline: Normalization of each sample was performed by random selection of 1 million high-quality reads, each carrying a distinct molecular identifier. Instead of being binned into consensus sequences, reads that shared molecular identifiers were thrown out. CDR3 identification, clonotype clustering and error correction used MiTCR with a Q25 quality threshold and the strictest error-elimination algorithm. Lower-bound total TCR beta diversity was estimated with a nonparametric unseen species model using Euler transformation. TCRdb itself trimmed the public reads at Q25 with fastp, ran MiXCR and retained productive beta chains. Rows are combined by CDR3 protein, so each entry shows the most common genes and DNA. The V and J calls follow TCRdb's processing rather than the paper's. Present in this sample are about 780,000 distinct CDR3 sequences, less than 60% of which were seen just once. In total, the top ten clones hold approximately 18% of the sample.

Notes on this clonotype: Its antigen is unknown. Base-call qualities are not available, and no considerably larger clone is one nucleotide away.

This TCR was recovered from an elderly man in good health. The sequence joins TRBV20-1 to TRBJ1-6; the D region possibly corresponds to TRBD1 (5 bases align). Sequencing was performed on blood. The nucleotides are TGCAGTGCTAGAGATCAGACAGTCTCTTATAATTCACCCCTCCACTTT. Its protein product is CSARDQTVSYNSPLHF.